The present T cell receptor beta chain was sequenced within a study of tissue T cells after allogeneic stem cell transplantation. General observations from the study: Few T cell clones were shared across patients, but motif clusters showed tissue-specific shared signatures. Tissue-detected TCR repertoire was only partly captured by blood and spleen T cells. Limitations included a small, clinically heterogeneous cohort and limited sampling depth.

Time point specified: mouse harvest day 14 after allogeneic transplant. Mouse grafts combined 10^7 T-cell-depleted bone marrow cells with 10^6 splenic CD5+ T cells. Mice had MHC-mismatched B6 into BALB/c GVHD, sampled day 7 or 14. The CDR3 loop spans 11 amino acids. Germline V gene data show CDR1 as MNHDT and CDR2 as YYDKIL. Repertoires were generated with immunoSEQ multiplex PCR, while TCRdb's copy carries only in-frame clones and drops some. The sample contains 950 to 1,500 clones, around 46% of which appear only once. As concerns this clone: Its antigen remains unidentified. One end of the junction does not line up with germline, which may come from a read error. Gene names denote mouse genes. The CDR3 extends 1 residue past the end of the read, so its final part is completed from the germline J gene.

The receptor was derived from a female BALB/c mouse given C57BL/6 T cells with graft-versus-host disease after an allogeneic hematopoietic cell transplant. Specimen: gut tissue. This chain connects TRBV17 to TRBJ1-1; TRBD1 matches at 8 bases. CDR3 residues: CASRAGTGVFF. Partial CDR3 DNA: TGTGCTAGCAGAGCCGGGACAGGAGTCTTC.